These 32 T cell receptor beta chains were sequenced from one sample in a study of blood T cell repertoires in COVID-19. The assay was immunoSEQ multiplex PCR, and TCRdb's table has in-frame clones only and misses some. Of 200,000 to 250,000 clones listed, around 81% are singletons. What was sequenced was peripheral blood. These receptors were collected from a woman aged 60 to 75 with active or convalescent COVID-19.

On this clone itself: The junction shows a germline mismatch at one end, possibly a read error. The chain employs TRBV6-2 or TRBV6-3 and TRBJ2-7; 10 nucleotides align to TRBD2. The CDR3 totals 17 residues. The germline gives CDR1 MNHEY, CDR2 SVGEGT. In DNA, the CDR3 is TGTGCCAGCAGATACTACCCCGAACTAGCGGGAATACACGAGCAGTACTTC. Translation: CASRYYPELAGIHEQYF.

This chain joins TRBV6-5 and TRBJ1-4; D is uncertain. The CDR3 spans 13 residues. With 7 bases removed from V and 4 bases from J, the gap between germline ends came to 10 bases. Germline V gene lookup returns CDR1 MNHEY and CDR2 SVGAGI. CDR3 region: CASNGANNEKLFF. CDR3 nucleotides: TGTGCCAGCAACGGAGCCAATAATGAAAAACTGTTTTTT.

The chain links TRBV7-9 to TRBJ1-5; 7 bases map to TRBD1. Germline CDR1 reads SEHNR; CDR2 reads FQNEAQ (reference sequence). The CDR3 runs 15 residues. The V and J ends lost 4 bases and 0 bases, in that order; junction bases with no gene match: 3. The CDR3 spells CASSYRGVSNQPQHF. The CDR3 bases are TGTGCCAGCAGCTACAGGGGTGTTAGCAATCAGCCCCAGCATTTT.

The CDR3 sequence is CASSKVRGYSGNTIYF. CDR3 DNA sequence: TGTGCCAGCAGCAAAGTGCGCGGATACTCTGGAAACACCATATATTTT. The chain has TRBV21-1 and TRBJ1-3. TRBV21-1 is annotated as a pseudogene. The CDR3 sequence is 16 residues long.

This chain connects TRBV19 to TRBJ2-3, with 12 bases fitting TRBD2. J was trimmed by 4 bases and V by 4 bases; bases with no gene match: 3. This CDR3 comprises 15 residues. Looked up from germline, CDR1 is LNHDA and CDR2 is SQIVND (reference sequence). The CDR3 loop reads CASSRTSGTSDTQYF. In DNA form, the CDR3 reads TGTGCCAGTAGTAGGACTAGCGGGACTTCAGATACGCAGTATTTT.

The V gene is TRBV2, the J gene TRBJ1-5; D gene ambiguous. Per the germline V gene, CDR1 is SNHLY and CDR2 is FYNNEI. The CDR3 consists of 15 residues. V shed 4 bases and J shed 4 bases, with 14 bases lying between them. Here the CDR3 DNA reads TGTGCCAGCAGTGCCCACCCCACGAGTAATCAGCCCCAGCATTTT. Its translation: CASSAHPTSNQPQHF.

The rearrangement uses TRBV6-4 and TRBJ2-2; 11 nucleotides align to TRBD2. The CDR3 totals 16 residues. J lost 4 bases, V lost 4 bases, and 5 bases had no gene match. Germline V gene data show CDR1 as MRHNA and CDR2 as SNTAGT. CDR3 loop: CASSVIAGGITGELFF. DNA of the CDR3: TGTGCCAGCAGTGTCATAGCGGGAGGGATCACCGGGGAGCTGTTTTTT.

The chain is built from TRBV5-1 and TRBJ2-3; a weak D match, TRBD1 (5 bases). The V gene lost 5 bases and the J gene lost 0 bases, with 13 bases spanning the gap. The CDR3 consists of 15 residues. CDR1 and CDR2 from the germline V gene are SGHRS and YFSETQ. CDR3 residues: CASSSETVSTDTQYF. In DNA, the CDR3 is TGCGCCAGCAGTTCTGAGACAGTTAGCACAGATACGCAGTATTTT.

This clone was detected a few times. CDR3 DNA: TGCGCCAGCAGCCAAGCGGTCGCCAGGGTCAATCAGCCCCAGCATTTT. Its translation is CASSQAVARVNQPQHF. J is TRBJ1-5 and V is TRBV4-1; D is possibly TRBD1 (5 bases). Trimming left V 1 base short and J 3 bases short, with 13 bases between. The CDR3 covers 16 residues. Germline V CDR1 and CDR2: MGHRA, YSYEKL.

The chain links TRBV6-5 to TRBJ2-6; maybe TRBD2 (5 bases). Trimming shortened V by 6 bases and J by 4 bases, and 10 bases separated the two germline ends. Per germline, CDR1 MNHEY and CDR2 SVGAGI. The CDR3 sequence is 14 residues long. The CDR3: CASSQGSGANVLTF. The CDR3 nucleotides are TGTGCCAGCAGCCAAGGGAGCGGGGCCAACGTCCTGACTTTC.

The chain recombines TRBV10-1 with TRBJ1-5, with 8 bases fitting TRBD1. V lost 6 bases, J lost 16 bases, and 11 bases stayed unmatched. The V gene's germline CDR1 is WNHNN and CDR2 SYGVQD (reference sequence). CDR3 length equals 12 residues. The CDR3 DNA sequence: TGCGCCAGCAGAGTCCGGGACAGGCTCGAACATTTT. Amino acids: CASRVRDRLEHF.

This chain joins TRBV5-6 and TRBJ1-3; D is ambiguous. Germline-derived CDR1 and CDR2 are SGHDT and YYEEEE. V lost 2 bases, J lost 0 bases, and 9 bases lay in between. This CDR3 comprises 15 residues. CDR3 sequence: CASSFGGISGNTIYF. The CDR3 nucleotides are TGTGCCAGCAGCTTTGGCGGGATCTCTGGAAACACCATATATTTT.

The sample holds a few counts of this clone. The chain carries TRBV5-1 and TRBJ2-1, with 8 nucleotides matching TRBD1. The V gene end was trimmed by 2 bases and the J gene end by 6 bases; junction bases not matched to a gene: 13. CDR1 and CDR2 (germline): SGHRS, YFSETQ. The CDR3 covers 17 residues. CDR3 region: CASSFAVVRDRINEQFF. CDR3 coding DNA: TGCGCCAGCAGCTTTGCGGTGGTTAGGGACAGGATCAATGAGCAGTTCTTC.

V usage is TRBV19 and J usage is TRBJ1-5; perhaps TRBD1 as D (5 bases). The CDR3 has 15 residues. The V gene's germline CDR1 is LNHDA and CDR2 SQIVND (reference sequence). The V end was cut by 6 bases, the J end by 0 bases, with 12 bases between. The CDR3 sequence: CASSEQGYSNQPQHF. Written as DNA, the CDR3 is TGTGCCAGTAGCGAGCAGGGATATAGCAATCAGCCCCAGCATTTT.

The chain couples TRBV30 to TRBJ2-3; D is unclear. CDR1 and CDR2 from the germline V gene are GTSNPN and SVGIG (reference sequence). V lost 1 base and J lost 5, with 7 bases in between. The CDR3 is made up of 12 amino acids. This CDR3 is CAWSEKRDTQYF. The CDR3 DNA is TGTGCCTGGAGTGAAAAGCGAGATACGCAGTATTTT.

The CDR3 spells CAIGQERNYGYTF. In DNA form, the CDR3 reads TGTGCCATCGGACAGGAGCGAAACTATGGCTACACCTTC. V usage is TRBV10-3 and J usage is TRBJ1-2; 7 bases line up with TRBD1. CDR1 and CDR2 (germline): ENHRY, SYGVKD. V lost 8 bases, J lost 2 bases, and 5 bases stayed unmatched. The CDR3 has 13 residues.

The CDR3 sequence: CSASSSVQETQYF. The CDR3 DNA reads TGCAGTGCTAGTTCGAGCGTCCAAGAGACCCAGTACTTC. The V and J genes are TRBV20-1 and TRBJ2-5; D uncertain. This CDR3 region has 13 residues. The germline gives CDR1 DFQATT, CDR2 SNEGSKA (reference sequence). The ends were cut back, 3 bases at V and 1 base at J, with 9 bases in the middle.

The rearrangement joins TRBV19 to TRBJ2-5, with 12 positions matching TRBD2. This CDR3 region has 14 residues. V lost 5 bases and J lost 4; bases outside the gene matches: 2. Germline V lookup: CDR1 LNHDA, CDR2 SQIVND (reference sequence). CDR3 in DNA: TGTGCCAGTAGTCCGGGACTAGCGGGAGAGACCCAGTACTTC. Its translation is CASSPGLAGETQYF.

To note about this clone: The sample has other DNA sequences that encode this CDR3 too. V gene TRBV3-1 (or the pseudogene TRBV3-2) combines with J gene TRBJ2-7, with D perhaps matching TRBD1 (6 bases). Trimming left V 0 bases short and J 3 bases short, with 6 bases between. The CDR3 is 13 residues long. Germline values: CDR1 LGHDT, CDR2 YNNKEL (reference sequence). DNA for the CDR3: TGTGCCAGCAGCCAAGACAGGGGCTACGAGCAGTACTTC. Its translation: CASSQDRGYEQYF.

The V and J genes are TRBV2 and TRBJ2-5; the D is unclear. This CDR3 has 13 amino acids. Trimming took 5 bases from V and 2 from J, leaving 9 bases between them. Germline V gene sequence: CDR1 SNHLY, CDR2 FYNNEI. This CDR3 reads CASSWAQQETQYF. In DNA, the CDR3 is TGTGCCAGCAGTTGGGCCCAACAAGAGACCCAGTACTTC.

This clone is a singleton in its sample. The rearrangement uses TRBV19 and TRBJ2-1, with 10 bases matching TRBD2. The CDR3 runs 16 residues. Germline V lookup: CDR1 LNHDA, CDR2 SQIVND (reference sequence). Losses at the gene ends were 8 bases for V and 1 base for J; bases not matched to a gene: 8. This chain's CDR3 is CASLGEGLASYNEQFF. The CDR3 DNA reads TGTGCCAGTTTGGGGGAGGGACTAGCGTCCTACAATGAGCAGTTCTTC.

This clone came up once. The chain combines TRBV6-5 with TRBJ2-2; D not certain. From germline, CDR1 is MNHEY and CDR2 SVGAGI. CDR3 size: 14 residues. The ends were cut back, 6 bases at V and 0 bases at J, with 8 bases in the middle. This CDR3 reads CASRQFANTGELFF. Written as DNA, the CDR3 is TGTGCCAGCAGACAGTTCGCGAACACCGGGGAGCTGTTTTTT.

This clone showed up just a few times. This chain uses TRBV7-8 with TRBJ2-1; 7 nucleotides align to TRBD2. CDR3 size: 17 residues. The V gene's germline CDR1 is SGHVS and CDR2 FQNEAQ. The junction had 9 bases not matched to a gene; V was cut back by 4 bases and J by 0 bases. CDR3 sequence: CASSSPAGEPSYNEQFF. The CDR3 bases are TGTGCCAGCAGCTCCCCCGCGGGGGAACCCTCCTACAATGAGCAGTTCTTC.

The chain couples TRBV7-6 to TRBJ2-1; 9 bases fit TRBD2. This CDR3 contains 14 residues. CDR1 and CDR2 (germline): SGHVS, FNYEAQ. V gave up 2 bases and J gave up 8 bases; unmatched junction bases: 4. The CDR3 is CASSLRAGGYEQFF. The CDR3 coding sequence is TGTGCCAGCAGCTTAAGAGCGGGAGGTTATGAGCAGTTCTTC.

The chain recombines TRBV7-9 with TRBJ2-4; TRBD1 matches at 9 bases. The ends lost 3 bases at V and 3 bases at J; junction bases unmatched: 6. The CDR3 has 16 residues. Germline assignment: CDR1 SEHNR and CDR2 FQNEAQ (reference sequence). The CDR3 region is CASSLLTGGGKNIQYF. For the CDR3, the DNA is TGTGCCAGCAGCTTGTTAACAGGGGGCGGCAAAAACATTCAGTACTTC.

This clone was counted between two and nine times. This chain links TRBV11-2 with TRBJ2-7, with a possible D match to TRBD1 (6 bases). V was cut by 4 bases and J by 3 bases, with 13 bases left in between. Germline V gene data show CDR1 as SGHAT and CDR2 as FQNNGV. The CDR3 spans 14 residues. The CDR3 protein is CASSSDSGHYEQYV. Written as DNA, the CDR3 is TGTGCCAGCAGCTCGGACAGTGGGCACTACGAGCAGTACGTC.

V is TRBV6-6 and J is TRBJ1-6, with a possible D match to TRBD1 (5 bases). The CDR3 totals 13 residues. Germline CDR1 and CDR2: MNHNY and SVGAGI (reference sequence). Trimming stripped 7 bases from V and 9 bases from J, with 13 bases between. CDR3 nucleotide sequence: TGTGCCAGCATACGTGGGGCTCTTTCACCCCTCCACTTT. The encoded protein is CASIRGALSPLHF.

This chain uses TRBV18 with TRBJ1-3, with TRBD1 matching 10 bases. Germline assignment: CDR1 KGHSH and CDR2 LQKENI. The CDR3 is 16 residues long. The V and J ends lost 3 bases and 0 bases, in that order; junction bases with no gene match: 2. For the CDR3, the DNA is TGTGCCAGCTCACCGGACAGGGGGTTCTCTGGAAACACCATATATTTT. Translated, it gives CASSPDRGFSGNTIYF. The full variable domain, rest sourced from reference TRBV18 and TRBJ1-3, is NAGVMQNPRHLVRRRGQEARLRCSPMKGHSHVYWYRQLPEEGLKFMVYLQKENIIDESGMPKERFSAEFPKEGPSILRIQQVVRGDSAAYFCASSPDRGFSGNTIYFGEGSWLTVV.

This chain connects TRBV7-2 to TRBJ1-2; D is undetermined. The germline V and J ends were trimmed by 5 bases and 3 bases, with 13 bases remaining between them. The length of the CDR3 is 14 residues. Germline values: CDR1 SGHTA, CDR2 FQGNSA. Written as DNA, the CDR3 is TGTGCCAGCAGCCCCGAGGGCAGATACTATGGCTACACCTTC. This gives the protein CASSPEGRYYGYTF.

The gene calls are TRBV28 and TRBJ1-5; 8 positions match TRBD1. After removal of 7 bases from V and 4 bases from J, the junction contained 9 bases not matched to a gene. The CDR3 totals 15 residues. The germline V gene encodes CDR1 MDHEN and CDR2 SYDVKM. The CDR3, as DNA: TGTGCCAGCAACCTATCAGGGGGCGGAAATCAGCCCCAGCATTTT. The encoded protein is CASNLSGGGNQPQHF.

The chain joins TRBV28 to TRBJ2-5, with TRBD1 matching 11 bases. CDR3 length: 15 residues. In germline, CDR1 is MDHEN, CDR2 SYDVKM. Trimming cost V 5 bases and J 6 bases; bases outside gene matches: 8. In DNA, the CDR3 is TGTGCCAGCAGTCTACCTGGACAGGGGGCCCAGACCCAGTACTTC. Protein: CASSLPGQGAQTQYF.

The chain recombines TRBV28 with TRBJ1-6; D gene uncertain. The CDR3 has 15 amino acids. Trimming cost V 3 bases and J 4 bases, with 10 bases left between them. The germline V gene encodes CDR1 MDHEN and CDR2 SYDVKM. The DNA of the CDR3 is TGTGCCAGCAGTTTGCTAAACCCATATAATTCACCCCTCCACTTT. Protein sequence: CASSLLNPYNSPLHF.